The 21 T cell receptor beta chains below all came from one sample that was sequenced in a study of Graves' ophthalmopathy and Graves' hyperthyroidism. Researchers took RNA transcripts and amplified TCR beta CDR3 regions from them. Amplification began with first-round RT-PCR using HTBI primers, then second-round multiplex PCR was performed. TCRdb re-called the multiplex PCR reads with MiXCR, one entry per CDR3 protein. The sample consists of approximately 480,000 distinct CDR3 sequences, over 13% of them appearing once. Sequencing was performed on blood. The receptors derive from a woman in her 30s with Graves' ophthalmopathy.

This clonotype has at least ten counts. J is TRBJ2-2 and V is TRBV5-1; D gene unclear. Per the germline V gene, CDR1 is SGHRS and CDR2 is YFSETQ. V was shortened by 0 bases and J by 5 bases, with 8 bases between the two germline ends. The CDR3 has 14 amino acids. CDR3 in amino acids: CASSLAMRTGELFF. The CDR3 DNA reads TGCGCCAGCAGCTTGGCCATGCGGACCGGGGAGCTGTTTTTT. Together with reference TRBV5-1 and TRBJ2-2, the CDR3 gives the full variable domain: KAGVTQTPRYLIKTRGQQVTLSCSPISGHRSVSWYQQTPGQGLQFLFEYFSETQRNKGNFPGRFSGRQFSNSRSEMNVSTLELGDSALYLCASSLAMRTGELFFGEGSRLTVL.

This clonotype was counted between two and nine times. The chain employs TRBV25-1 and TRBJ2-2, with D perhaps matching TRBD2 (6 bases). CDR1 is MGHDK, CDR2 SYGVNS, per germline. CDR3 length equals 12 residues. Deletions cut 8 bases from V and 7 bases from J, with 11 bases between. The chain's CDR3 is CASGGFGGELFF. In nucleotides, the CDR3 is TGTGCCAGCGGGGGGTTTGGCGGGGAGCTGTTTTTT.

This clonotype has just one count. V is TRBV19 and J is TRBJ1-1, with 8 bases that match TRBD1. J was trimmed by 1 base and V by 8 bases; bases with no gene match: 18. Germline CDR1 is LNHDA and CDR2 is SQIVND (reference sequence). The CDR3 sequence is 18 residues long. DNA of the CDR3: TGTGCCAGTGGACAGGGAGCGTGGGATTGGGCGAAGAACACTGAAGCTTTCTTT. This encodes CASGQGAWDWAKNTEAFF. Supplemented by reference TRBV19 and TRBJ1-1, the full variable domain reads DGGITQSPKYLFRKEGQNVTLSCEQNLNHDAMYWYRQDPGQGLRLIYYSQIVNDFQKGDIAEGYSVSREKKESFPLTVTSAQKNPTAFYLCASGQGAWDWAKNTEAFFGQGTRLTVV.

This clonotype was seen only a few times. This chain connects TRBV4-1 to TRBJ1-6; TRBD1 might be the D (6 bases). V was pared by 4 bases and J by 8 bases, with 15 bases between. There are 15 residues in the CDR3. CDR1 and CDR2 (germline): MGHRA, YSYEKL. The DNA of the CDR3 is TGCGCCAGCAGCCTACAGGGCCGCGACGATTCACCCCTCCACTTT. This codes for CASSLQGRDDSPLHF.

This clonotype was counted between two and nine times. The chain employs TRBV20-1 and TRBJ1-4, with 10 positions matching TRBD1. CDR3 size: 13 residues. The germline gives CDR1 DFQATT, CDR2 SNEGSKA (reference sequence). V was pared by 5 bases and J by 7 bases, with 4 bases of the junction left unmatched. CDR3 region: CSALTGGAEKLFF. The CDR3 DNA follows: TGCAGTGCTCTGACAGGGGGCGCTGAAAAACTGTTTTTT.

This clonotype occurred many times. This chain links TRBV27 with TRBJ2-7; either TRBD1 or TRBD2 may fit D (5 bases each). Germline-derived CDR1 and CDR2 are MNHEY and SMNVEV (reference sequence). Deletions cut 5 bases from V and 3 bases from J, with 8 bases between. There are 12 residues in the CDR3. The CDR3 DNA sequence: TGTGCCAGCAGTACTGGGGGCTACGAGCAGTACTTC. Translated: CASSTGGYEQYF.

This clonotype was detected ten times or more. The V call is TRBV6-1, the J call TRBJ1-1; unclear D gene. The CDR3 runs to 13 residues. V lost 6 bases, J lost 2 bases, and 10 bases lay in between. The germline V gene encodes CDR1 MNHNS and CDR2 SASEGT. CDR3: CASRLTPNTEAFF. CDR3 coding DNA: TGTGCCAGCAGACTAACACCAAACACTGAAGCTTTCTTT.

Ten or more counts support this clonotype. V and J are TRBV4-1 and TRBJ1-1; 7 bases are shared with TRBD1. Trimming cost V 5 bases and J 2 bases; bases outside gene matches: 5. The CDR3 is 14 amino acids. The V gene's germline CDR1 is MGHRA and CDR2 YSYEKL. The CDR3 region has the DNA TGCGCCAGCAGCTGGGGACAGCAAAACACTGAAGCTTTCTTT. Translating gives CASSWGQQNTEAFF.

This clonotype was seen ten or more times. J is TRBJ2-2 and V is TRBV15; D not certain. CDR1 is LNHNV and CDR2 is YYDKDF in the germline V gene (reference sequence). V was trimmed by 4 bases and J by 1 base, leaving 10 bases between them. This CDR3 comprises 15 residues. The chain's CDR3 is CATSIGRENTGELFF. CDR3 nucleotide sequence: TGTGCCACCAGCATCGGGCGAGAGAACACCGGGGAGCTGTTTTTT.

This clonotype was recorded many times. The gene calls are TRBV25-1 and TRBJ1-4; D gene unclear. The CDR3 has 16 amino acids. Germline V lookup: CDR1 MGHDK, CDR2 SYGVNS. Trimming took 3 bases from V and 8 from J, leaving 19 bases between them. This CDR3 reads CASSDPSRLTGEKLFF. The CDR3 nucleotides are TGTGCCAGCAGTGACCCATCCCGTCTCACCGGGGAAAAACTGTTTTTT. The whole variable domain, remainder taken from reference TRBV25-1 and TRBJ1-4, is EADIYQTPRYLVIGTGKKITLECSQTMGHDKMYWYQQDPGMELHLIHYSYGVNSTEKGDLSSESTVSRIRTEHFPLTLESARPSHTSQYLCASSDPSRLTGEKLFFGSGTQLSVL.

The sample holds a few counts of this clonotype. This chain links TRBV4-1 with TRBJ1-1; D is uncertain. This CDR3 has 14 amino acids. V gave up 3 bases and J gave up 7 bases, with 15 bases separating them. Germline CDR1 MGHRA, CDR2 YSYEKL. CDR3 DNA: TGCGCCAGCAGCCATGGTCCGCGGTTATTTGAAGCTTTCTTT. As protein: CASSHGPRLFEAFF.

The sample holds many counts of this clonotype. The genes are TRBV29-1 and TRBJ2-6; D gene ambiguous. Trimming left V 2 bases short and J 0 bases short, with 5 bases between. This CDR3 is built from 14 residues. CDR1 and CDR2 from the germline V gene are SQVTM and ANQGSEA. The CDR3: CSVESGSGANVLTF. The CDR3 DNA reads as TGCAGCGTTGAATCAGGCTCTGGGGCCAACGTCCTGACTTTC. Full variable domain (missing parts from reference TRBV29-1 and TRBJ2-6): SAVISQKPSRDICQRGTSLTIQCQVDSQVTMMFWYRQQPGQSLTLIATANQGSEATYESGFVIDKFPISRPNLTFSTLTVSNMSPEDSSIYLCSVESGSGANVLTFGAGSRLTVL.

The sample holds a few counts of this clonotype. For the CDR3, the DNA is TGTGCCAGCAGTGAAGCGGAGGGATGGGGCACCGGGGAGCTGTTTTTT. Amino acid sequence: CASSEAEGWGTGELFF. The V and J genes are TRBV6-1 and TRBJ2-2, with D possibly being TRBD2 (6 bases). The CDR3 extends over 16 amino acids. V lost 0 bases and J 4 bases, leaving 12 bases between the germline ends. In germline, CDR1 is MNHNS, CDR2 SASEGT.

This clonotype was detected ten times or more. This sequence joins TRBV7-2 and TRBJ2-1; TRBD1 agrees at 8 bases. J lost 7 bases, V lost 2 bases, and 4 bases had no gene match. This CDR3 is 14 amino acids long. Germline V gene sequence: CDR1 SGHTA, CDR2 FQGNSA. In nucleotides, the CDR3 is TGTGCCAGCAGCTTAAGGACAGGGAGTAATGAGCAGTTCTTC. Amino acid sequence: CASSLRTGSNEQFF.

This clonotype was recorded many times. V and J are TRBV28 and TRBJ1-2, with 7 positions matching TRBD1. The CDR3 contains 13 residues. Germline trimming cut 8 bases from V and 4 bases from J; bases unmatched to any gene: 7. CDR1 is MDHEN and CDR2 is SYDVKM in the germline V gene. This CDR3 reads CASLRGTPYGYTF. The CDR3 nucleotides are TGTGCCAGCCTCAGGGGGACCCCCTATGGCTACACCTTC.

This clonotype was recorded a few times. The chain couples TRBV5-1 to TRBJ1-5; 7 nucleotides match TRBD1. V dropped 1 base and J dropped 5; count of bases not matched to a gene: 6. The CDR3 has 15 amino acids. Germline CDR1 reads SGHRS; CDR2 reads YFSETQ. CDR3 amino acids: CASSLKAGGDQPQHF. In DNA, the CDR3 is TGCGCCAGCAGCTTGAAGGCAGGGGGGGATCAGCCCCAGCATTTT.

This clonotype was seen ten or more times. The genes are TRBV2 and TRBJ1-2, with D hard to call. V was clipped by 6 bases and J by 7 bases, with 3 bases between them. Germline V gives CDR1 SNHLY, CDR2 FYNNEI. This CDR3 contains 9 residues. The CDR3 region is CASRGGYTF. DNA for the CDR3: TGTGCCAGCAGGGGTGGCTACACCTTC. Full variable domain (outside the CDR3, taken from reference TRBV2 and TRBJ1-2): EPEVTQTPSHQVTQMGQEVILRCVPISNHLYFYWYRQILGQKVEFLVSFYNNEISEKSEIFDDQFSVERPDGSNFTLKIRSTKLEDSAMYFCASRGGYTFGSGTRLTVV.

This clonotype showed up many times. As the CDR3 is not closed by the conserved phenylalanine or tryptophan, this likely results from a read error. The V and J genes are TRBV12-3 or TRBV12-4 and TRBJ2-7; no firm D call. The V gene lost 5 bases and the J gene lost 5 bases, with 13 bases spanning the gap. This CDR3 has 13 amino acids. The CDR3 DNA reads as TGTGCCAGCAGTCCTATTTGGGTTAACGAGCAGTACCTC. Its translation is CASSPIWVNEQYL.

This clonotype was observed at least ten times. The CDR3 nucleotides read TGTGCCAGCAGCAGAGGGCCGGGGAACACTGAAGCTTTCTTT. This gives the protein CASSRGPGNTEAFF. The V and J genes are TRBV6-1 and TRBJ1-1; no clear D. Germline assignment: CDR1 MNHNS and CDR2 SASEGT. The ends were cut back, 6 bases at V and 1 base at J, with 12 bases in the middle. The CDR3 is 14 residues long.

This clonotype was detected many times. The gene calls are TRBV5-1 and TRBJ1-1; TRBD1 might be the D (5 bases). The CDR3 contains 17 residues. Germline V CDR1 and CDR2: SGHRS, YFSETQ. V was clipped by 2 bases and J by 1 base, with 18 bases between them. Here the CDR3 reads CASSFRGREVSNTEAFF. The CDR3, as DNA: TGCGCCAGCAGCTTCCGTGGCAGGGAAGTATCGAACACTGAAGCTTTCTTT.

This clonotype was seen many times. For the CDR3, the DNA is TGTGCCAGCAGCATTACTCGATCTGGCTATGGCTACACCTTC. Amino acids: CASSITRSGYGYTF. The gene calls are TRBV7-2 and TRBJ1-2; D is uncertain. The V and J ends lost 5 bases and 4 bases respectively, with 14 bases between them. In germline, CDR1 is SGHTA, CDR2 FQGNSA. The CDR3 extends over 14 amino acids. The whole variable domain, filled in from reference TRBV7-2 and TRBJ1-2, reads GAGVSQSPSNKVTEKGKDVELRCDPISGHTALYWYRQSLGQGLEFLIYFQGNSAPDKSGLPSDRFSAERTGGSVSTLTIQRTQQEDSAVYLCASSITRSGYGYTFGSGTRLTVV.